This T cell receptor (beta chain) was recorded in a study of Graves' ophthalmopathy and Graves' hyperthyroidism. General study findings and limits: Among expanded thyroid clonotypes above 0.001 frequency, most also occurred in blood. At around 70% sensitivity and 72.22% specificity, the model predicted progression of the ophthalmopathy.

Transcripts of RNA were the source for amplifying TCR beta CDR3 regions. RT-PCR with HTBI primers came first, then second-round multiplex PCR. TCRdb passed the multiplex PCR reads through MiXCR, listing each CDR3 protein once. The table shows about 370,000 distinct CDR3 sequences, with around 17% occurring only once. This clonotype was counted ten times or more. What it binds is unknown. The CDR3 covers 12 residues. Germline V gene lookup returns CDR1 GTSNPN and CDR2 SVGIG (reference sequence). V shed 2 bases and J shed 6 bases, with 10 bases lying between them. The diagnostic workup employed clinical symptoms, serum thyroxine, TRAb, thyroid ultrasound and orbital computed tomography.

The clonotype comes from a woman in her late teens or twenties with Graves' ophthalmopathy. The sequenced material came from peripheral blood. The chain uses TRBV30 and TRBJ1-2; D gene ambiguous. DNA for the CDR3: TGTGCCTGGAGTAAGGGATTTGATGGCTACACCTTC. As protein: CAWSKGFDGYTF.